This T cell receptor (beta chain) is drawn from a study of naive and memory T cell subsets. Study-wide results and limits: Diversity fell and Gini index rose from naive through CM, EM, EMRA. Especially in CD8 cells, naive repertoires contained a few larger clonotypes, possibly CD45RA-re-expressing memory cells.

The CDR3 loop spans 13 amino acids. In germline, CDR1 is SGHTA, CDR2 FQGTGA. V lost 0 bases to trimming and J lost 5 bases, with 6 bases between them. This clonotype came up a few times. Its specificity is unknown. An equimolar mix of two oligonucleotides served as the beta constant-region primer for TRBC1 and TRBC2. Four rounds of PCR amplified the ligated cDNA using nested alpha and beta constant-region primers plus SP2. From the UMI-ligation and nested PCR reads, TCRdb called clonotypes with MiXCR, one entry per CDR3 protein. Here the sample spans approximately 150,000 distinct CDR3 sequences, more than 15% being singletons.

Sequencing was done on a sample of naive CD8+ T cells from blood. This clonotype originated in a human donor in good health. The chain has TRBV7-3 and TRBJ2-3; D is undetermined. CDR3 DNA sequence: TGTGCCAGCAGCTTAACGTTAAGAGATACGCAGTATTTT. Translation gives CASSLTLRDTQYF.